This TCR beta chain came from a study of T cell responses to AZD1222 COVID-19 vaccine. This clone has a single count. Its cognate antigen is unknown. Points from the study as a whole: Most donors were white British and more were female, and clonal diversity was possibly underestimated. Scientists sampled the repertoires only once the peak T cell response had passed. Nearly half of spike-specific TCRs reportedly go after variant regions that carry no mutations. Two AZD1222 doses significantly raised spike-specific TCR breadth and depth over controls.

The CDR3 length is 13 residues. Germline loops: CDR1 SNHLY, CDR2 FYNNEI. Trimming left V 6 bases short and J 8 bases short, with 14 bases between. TCRdb's copy holds only in-frame clones and misses some; the assay was immunoSEQ multiplex PCR. This table holds around 150,000 clones, 90% to 95% found once. The source was peripheral blood, collected 28 days after the second AZD1222 dose. V is TRBV2 and J is TRBJ2-1; D might be TRBD2 (6 bases). This receptor was obtained from an adult who received the AZD1222 COVID-19 vaccine. In nucleotides, the CDR3 is TGTGCCAGCAGGGGCCCTAGCGCCGATGAGCAGTTCTTC. Its translation is CASRGPSADEQFF. The whole variable domain, filled in from reference TRBV2 and TRBJ2-1, reads EPEVTQTPSHQVTQMGQEVILRCVPISNHLYFYWYRQILGQKVEFLVSFYNNEISEKSEIFDDQFSVERPDGSNFTLKIRSTKLEDSAMYFCASRGPSADEQFFGPGTRLTVL.